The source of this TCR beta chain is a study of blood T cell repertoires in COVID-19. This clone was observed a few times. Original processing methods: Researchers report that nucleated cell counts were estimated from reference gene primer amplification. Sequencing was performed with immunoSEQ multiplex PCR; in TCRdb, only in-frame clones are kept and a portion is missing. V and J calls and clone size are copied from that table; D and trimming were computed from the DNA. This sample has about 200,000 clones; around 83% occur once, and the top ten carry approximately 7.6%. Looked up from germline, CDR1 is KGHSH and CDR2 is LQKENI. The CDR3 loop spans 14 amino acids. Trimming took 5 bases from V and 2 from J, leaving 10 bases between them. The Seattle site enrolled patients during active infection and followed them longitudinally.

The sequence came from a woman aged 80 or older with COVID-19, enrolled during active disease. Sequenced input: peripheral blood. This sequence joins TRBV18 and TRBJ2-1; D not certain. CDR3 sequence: CASSATSAYNEQFF. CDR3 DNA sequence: TGTGCCAGCTCAGCCACAAGCGCCTACAATGAGCAGTTCTTC. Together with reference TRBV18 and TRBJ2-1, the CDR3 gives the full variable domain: NAGVMQNPRHLVRRRGQEARLRCSPMKGHSHVYWYRQLPEEGLKFMVYLQKENIIDESGMPKERFSAEFPKEGPSILRIQQVVRGDSAAYFCASSATSAYNEQFFGPGTRLTVL.